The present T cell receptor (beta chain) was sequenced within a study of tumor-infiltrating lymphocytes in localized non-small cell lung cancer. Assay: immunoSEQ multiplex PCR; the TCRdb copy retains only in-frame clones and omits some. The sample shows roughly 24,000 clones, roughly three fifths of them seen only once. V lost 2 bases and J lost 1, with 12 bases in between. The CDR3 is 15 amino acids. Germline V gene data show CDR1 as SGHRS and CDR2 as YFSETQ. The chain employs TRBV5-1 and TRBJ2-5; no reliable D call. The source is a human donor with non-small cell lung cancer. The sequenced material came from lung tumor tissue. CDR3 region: CASSFANSFQETQYF. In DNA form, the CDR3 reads TGCGCCAGCAGCTTCGCTAACAGTTTCCAAGAGACCCAGTACTTC.